This TCR beta chain stems from a study of CD8 T cells in ankylosing spondylitis (dated by TCRdb to the late 2010s). About the study as a whole: To find TCR variants linked to disease, the study profiled T cell receptor beta repertoires in ankylosing spondylitis patients and healthy donors. The full study cohort comprised about 25 ankylosing spondylitis patients and 110 or so healthy donors. Peripheral blood was sampled, and synovial fluid was also collected from ankylosing spondylitis patients.

On this clonotype itself: Its antigen is still unknown. No quality values exist for individual bases; no much larger clone is one base distant.

CDR1 MNHNS and CDR2 SASEGT are derived from the germline V gene. Between the V and J ends, shortened by 5 bases and 3 bases respectively, the junction contains 7 bases. The CDR3 has 13 amino acids, counting the end cysteine and phenylalanine. Only CDR3 DNA is held: 39 bases, read in frame from base 1. Study-wide conclusions, independent of this receptor: The disease-linked clones showed a CD8+ phenotype and occurred at relatively low frequencies in peripheral blood. A TCR beta motif made up of under ten highly homologous amino acid variants appeared to be characteristic of blood from ankylosing spondylitis patients. The disease-linked clones were reported to be significantly enriched in matched synovial fluid samples from ankylosing spondylitis patients. Some motif variants were previously reported in synovial fluid and blood of reactive arthritis patients, suggesting common disease-initiation mechanisms.

Reads for this sample came from an Illumina HiSeq 2500. Quantitative 5'-RACE with molecular barcodes was used to prepare TCR beta libraries. In the original analysis: A new computational method, built on a probabilistic model of VDJ rearrangement, was used to identify disease-linked TCR variants. TCRdb trimmed the raw reads at Q25, called clones with MiXCR and kept productive beta chains. Records with the same CDR3 protein are collapsed into one entry carrying the most frequent genes and DNA. TCRdb, rather than the study authors, made the V and J calls. The sample has 670,000 or so distinct CDR3 sequences on record, around a fifth of them singletons. The ten biggest clones cover about 20% of the sample.

Sequenced material: blood, either unsorted or a sorted T cell fraction (not recorded which). Here the chain combines TRBV6-1 and TRBJ1-4, and TRBD1 may be the D gene, going by 5 matching bases. The clonotype was recovered from a male donor with ankylosing spondylitis. This receptor carries the CDR3 CASSMTANEKLFF. The DNA reads TGTGCCAGCAGTATGACAGCTAATGAAAAACTGTTTTTT.